This record concerns one T cell receptor (beta chain) sequence. Its antigen is not identified. V shed 8 bases, J shed 0 bases, and the junction held 4 bases outside the gene matches. The CDR3 totals 14 residues. Germline V gene sequence: CDR1 SGHRS, CDR2 YFSETQ. These data belong to a study of shared clonotypes between healthy human individuals. General study results and limits: The study drew on few donors, limiting represented genetic and exposure-history diversity.

Splitting of CD4+ cells produced CD45RA+ naive and CD45RA-negative memory subsets. Assay execution proceeded at the deep level. Original handling: Quality scores were absent from the junction-only immunoSEQ sequences, so filtering differed. Measured with immunoSEQ multiplex PCR; TCRdb has only the in-frame clones, and not every one. The DNA gave D and trimming, while V, J and clone size come from that table. The repertoire holds 2,500,000 or so clones, with 85% to 95% as singletons. Specimen: naive CD4+ T cells sorted from blood. Documented subset: CD45RA+ positively selected. The clonotype was recovered from a young man in good health. V and J are TRBV5-1 and TRBJ2-2, with 7 nucleotides matching TRBD1. The CDR3 DNA follows: TGCGCCAGTGCCGGGACAGCGAACACCGGGGAGCTGTTTTTT. As protein: CASAGTANTGELFF.